Listed below are T cell receptor beta chains from one sample, sequenced in a study of shared clonotypes between healthy human individuals. Some clones are missing from TCRdb's copy, which holds only in-frame ones; the method was immunoSEQ multiplex PCR. The repertoire holds approximately 2.3 million clones, with 85% to 95% as singletons. The sequenced sample was naive CD4+ T cells from PBMCs. The receptor set was obtained from a man aged 18-30 years in good health. Some clones in this sample may be carry-over from other donors' samples. The CDR3 runs from the conserved cysteine through the conserved F or W. A D gene is named only where the DNA matches it firmly. Size is omitted from some rows. Given values are once, few, many or a class for expanded clones.

d_gene	v_gene	len	j_gene	abundance	CDR3nt	CDR3aa
-	TRBV29-1	13	TRBJ2-2	-	TGCAGCGCCGAGGGGGGAGGCACCGGGGAGCTGTTTTTT	CSAEGGGTGELFF
-	TRBV27	12	TRBJ1-1	-	TGTGCCAGCCAAACCAGGAACACTGAAGCTTTCTTT	CASQTRNTEAFF
TRBD2	TRBV15	15	TRBJ2-1	-	TGTGCCACCAGCAACAGCGGGAGGGCCATTGCTGAGCAGTTCTTC	CATSNSGRAIAEQFF
TRBD1	TRBV28	15	TRBJ2-7	-	TGTGCCAGCAGCCAGACCGGGACAGGGATCTACGAGCAGTACTTC	CASSQTGTGIYEQYF
TRBD1	TRBV9	15	TRBJ1-3	once	TGTGCCAGCAGCGCGGGACAGGGTTCTGGAAACACCATATATTTT	CASSAGQGSGNTIYF
TRBD1	TRBV7-3	12	TRBJ2-3	-	TGTGCCAGCAGCTCAGGGGGAGATACGCAGTATTTT	CASSSGGDTQYF
-	TRBV5-4	12	TRBJ1-1	-	TGTGCCAGCAGCCAGGGGAGGTCTGAAGCTTTCTTT	CASSQGRSEAFF
-	TRBV28	17	TRBJ1-5	-	TGTGCCAGCACTGTAATGGACGGAATCTATAGCAATCAGCCCCAGCATTTT	CASTVMDGIYSNQPQHF
-	TRBV6-6	14	TRBJ1-1	-	TGTGCCAGCAGACGACAAGTTATGAACACTGAAGCTTTCTTT	CASRRQVMNTEAFF
TRBD2	TRBV5-1	16	TRBJ2-5	-	TGCGCCAGCAGCCTCAGGGCTAGCGGGCCTCAAGAGACCCAGTACTTC	CASSLRASGPQETQYF
TRBD2	TRBV7-2	17	TRBJ2-3	-	TGTGCCAGCAGCTTAAGGAAGCGGGGGGGCGACACAGATACGCAGTATTTT	CASSLRKRGGDTDTQYF
TRBD1	TRBV19	13	TRBJ2-1	-	TGTGCCAGTAGTCCGGGACAGGGGAATGAGCAGTTCTTC	CASSPGQGNEQFF
-	TRBV7-2	14	TRBJ2-5	-	TGTGCCAGCAGCTCGGCGGGCGGCTCGGAGACCCAGTACTTC	CASSSAGGSETQYF
TRBD1	TRBV5-6	16	TRBJ1-2	once	TGTGCCAGCAGCTTGAGAAGGGGTCAGGGGGCATTCGGCTACACCTTC	CASSLRRGQGAFGYTF
TRBD2	TRBV18	15	TRBJ2-1	-	TGTGCCAGCTCACCAGCCCCTAGTCGGGAGGGTGAGCAGTTCTTC	CASSPAPSREGEQFF
TRBD1	TRBV15	19	TRBJ2-5	once	TGTGCCACCAGCAGATCCCGGACAGGGGGCACCTATGATCGGGAGACCCAGTACTTC	CATSRSRTGGTYDRETQYF
TRBD1	TRBV30	16	TRBJ1-5	-	TGTGCCTGGAGACCTCAGGGGGCTGGAGGCAATCAGCCCCAGCATTTT	CAWRPQGAGGNQPQHF
-	TRBV18	13	TRBJ2-7	-	TGTGCCAGCTCACGACCGGGAGCCTACGAGCAGTACTTC	CASSRPGAYEQYF
-	TRBV6-1	15	TRBJ2-1	-	TGTGCCAGCAGTGGACTAGTTGGATCCTACAATGAGCAGTTCTTC	CASSGLVGSYNEQFF
TRBD1	TRBV28	13	TRBJ1-4	-	TGTGCGAGCAAGCTTAGGGGGCGGGAAAAACTGTTTTTT	CASKLRGREKLFF
-	TRBV11-2	15	TRBJ2-5	once	TGTGCCAGCAGCTTAGACGGGAAATATTGGGAGACCCAGTACTTC	CASSLDGKYWETQYF
TRBD2	TRBV10-2	13	TRBJ2-7	-	TGCGCCAGCGGTCTAGCGGGCGCCTACGAGCAGTACTTC	CASGLAGAYEQYF